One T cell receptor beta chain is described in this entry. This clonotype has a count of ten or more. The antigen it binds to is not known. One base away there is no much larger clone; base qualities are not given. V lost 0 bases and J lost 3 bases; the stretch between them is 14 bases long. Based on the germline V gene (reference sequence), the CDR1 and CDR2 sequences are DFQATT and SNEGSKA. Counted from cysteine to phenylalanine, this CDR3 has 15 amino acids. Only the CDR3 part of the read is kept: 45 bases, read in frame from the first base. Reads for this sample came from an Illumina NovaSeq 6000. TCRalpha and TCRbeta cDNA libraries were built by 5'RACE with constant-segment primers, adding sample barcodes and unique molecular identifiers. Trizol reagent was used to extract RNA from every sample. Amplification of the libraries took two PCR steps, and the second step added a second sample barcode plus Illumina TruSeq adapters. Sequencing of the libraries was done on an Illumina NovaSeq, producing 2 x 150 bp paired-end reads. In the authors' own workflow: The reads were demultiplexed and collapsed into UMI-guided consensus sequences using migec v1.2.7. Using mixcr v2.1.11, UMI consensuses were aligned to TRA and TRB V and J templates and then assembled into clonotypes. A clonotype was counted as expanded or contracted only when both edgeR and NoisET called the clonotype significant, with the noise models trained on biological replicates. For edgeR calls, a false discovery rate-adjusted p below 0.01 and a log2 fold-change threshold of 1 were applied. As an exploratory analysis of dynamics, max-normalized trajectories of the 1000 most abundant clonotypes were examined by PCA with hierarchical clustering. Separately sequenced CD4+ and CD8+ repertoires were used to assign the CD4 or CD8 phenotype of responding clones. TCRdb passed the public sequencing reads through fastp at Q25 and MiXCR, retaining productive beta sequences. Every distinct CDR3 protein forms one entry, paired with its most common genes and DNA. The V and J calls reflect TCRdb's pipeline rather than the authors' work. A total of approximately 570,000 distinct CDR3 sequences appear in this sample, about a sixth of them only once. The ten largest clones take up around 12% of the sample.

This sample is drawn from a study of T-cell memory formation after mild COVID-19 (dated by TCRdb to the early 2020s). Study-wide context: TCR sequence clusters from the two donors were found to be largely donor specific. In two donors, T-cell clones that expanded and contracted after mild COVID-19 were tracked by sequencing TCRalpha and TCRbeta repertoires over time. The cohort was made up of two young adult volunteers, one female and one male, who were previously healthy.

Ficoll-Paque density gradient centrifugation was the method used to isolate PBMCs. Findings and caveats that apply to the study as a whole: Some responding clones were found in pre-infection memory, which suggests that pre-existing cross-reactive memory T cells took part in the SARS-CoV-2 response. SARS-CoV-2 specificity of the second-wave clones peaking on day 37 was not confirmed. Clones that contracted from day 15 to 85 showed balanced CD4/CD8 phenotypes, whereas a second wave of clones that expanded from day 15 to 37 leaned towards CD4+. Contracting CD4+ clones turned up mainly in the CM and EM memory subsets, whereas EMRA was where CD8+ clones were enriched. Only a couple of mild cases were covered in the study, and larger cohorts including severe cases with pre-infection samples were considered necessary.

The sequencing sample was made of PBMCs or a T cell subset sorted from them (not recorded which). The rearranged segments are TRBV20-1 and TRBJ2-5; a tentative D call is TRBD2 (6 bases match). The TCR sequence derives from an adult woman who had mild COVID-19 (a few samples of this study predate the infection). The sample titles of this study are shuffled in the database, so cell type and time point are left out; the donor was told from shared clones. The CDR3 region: CSARDMRGLKETQYF. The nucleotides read TGCAGTGCTAGAGATATGCGAGGACTAAAAGAGACCCAGTACTTC.